The clone carrying this TCR beta chain was seen a single time. The repertoire was sequenced with immunoSEQ multiplex PCR; TCRdb's copy has only in-frame clones and lacks some. The sample carries roughly 150,000 clones, around 84% recorded once. The data belong to a study of blood T cell repertoires in COVID-19. With 0 bases clipped from V and 7 bases from J, the junction kept 3 bases outside the gene matches. The CDR3 has 16 amino acids. Per the germline V gene, CDR1 is SGHKS and CDR2 is YYEKEE (reference sequence). This sequence was found in a woman aged 80 or over with acute or convalescent COVID-19. Sequenced: peripheral blood. The chain has TRBV5-5 and TRBJ2-2, with TRBD2 identical over 13 bases. The CDR3 DNA sequence: TGTGCCAGCAGCTTGGGGGGACTAGCGGGAATCGGGGAGCTGTTTTTT. Translated, it gives CASSLGGLAGIGELFF.